The present T cell receptor beta chain was sequenced within a study of T cell repertoires in cytomegalovirus infection. About the study: CMV infection and matching HLA type were both indicated by public TCR beta signatures.

TCRdb processed the reads anew with MiXCR; each CDR3 protein has one entry. The data show roughly 280,000 distinct CDR3 sequences, roughly 13% seen once. In this sample, this clonotype turned up a few times. The germline V gene encodes CDR1 DFQATT and CDR2 SNEGSKA (reference sequence). V trimming: 3 bases; J trimming: 8 bases; junction bases outside the gene matches: 9. CDR3 length: 14 residues. This chain uses TRBV20-1 with TRBJ2-1; 8 positions agree with TRBD2. This sequence originates from a human donor in good health (CMV status not recorded). Some clones in this sample may be carry-over from other donors' samples. Sequencing was performed on PBMCs. The CDR3 DNA reads TGCAGTGCTAGGAGAGCGGGAGTAACTTATGAGCAGTTCTTC. Translated: CSARRAGVTYEQFF.